One sample yielded the 8 T cell receptor beta chains listed below, sequenced in a study of cytomegalovirus exposure and HLA in healthy donors. Repertoires were generated with immunoSEQ multiplex PCR, while TCRdb's copy carries only in-frame clones and drops some. The table records 110,000 or so clones, approximately 85% of them present only once. Input material: PBMCs. The origin of the receptors is a woman younger than 30 in good health and CMV-seronegative.

V gene TRBV9 combines with J gene TRBJ2-7; 9 bases fit TRBD1. The CDR3 runs 15 residues. Germline CDR1 is SGDLS and CDR2 is YYNGEE. The J segment lost 5 bases and the V segment lost 3 bases, leaving 9 bases of the junction unmatched. The CDR3 loop is CASSDPDRGNNEQYF. The CDR3 nucleotides read TGTGCCAGCAGCGATCCAGACAGGGGGAACAACGAGCAGTACTTC.

The chain links TRBV7-9 to TRBJ2-7; D possibly corresponds to TRBD1 (6 bases). Germline V CDR1 and CDR2: SEHNR, FQNEAQ (reference sequence). The V gene lost 4 bases and the J gene lost 2 bases, with 12 bases spanning the gap. The CDR3 runs 14 residues. The CDR3: CASSWDIKPYEQYF. DNA of the CDR3: TGTGCCAGCAGCTGGGACATAAAACCCTACGAGCAGTACTTC.

Here the CDR3 reads CASSPTTGQGQKLFF. The DNA for the CDR3 is TGTGCCAGTAGTCCTACGACGGGACAGGGTCAAAAACTGTTTTTT. The V gene is TRBV19, the J gene TRBJ1-4, with 9 bases aligning to TRBD1. The CDR3 is 15 amino acids. Germline values: CDR1 LNHDA, CDR2 SQIVND (reference sequence). The V gene end was trimmed by 5 bases and the J gene end by 9 bases; junction bases not matched to a gene: 10.

The V call is TRBV28, the J call TRBJ1-2; TRBD1 is a possible D gene (5 bases). The CDR3 sequence is 16 residues long. V lost 5 bases and J 0 bases, leaving 16 bases between the germline ends. CDR1 and CDR2 (germline): MDHEN, SYDVKM. The CDR3 nucleotides read TGTGCCAGCAGTGCCCCCTACAGGCTAGCTAACTATGGCTACACCTTC. Protein sequence: CASSAPYRLANYGYTF.

The chain uses TRBV5-5 and TRBJ2-7, with D maybe TRBD1 (6 bases). This CDR3 is 16 amino acids long. Germline-derived CDR1 and CDR2 are SGHKS and YYEKEE (reference sequence). V dropped 0 bases and J dropped 4 bases, with 17 bases sitting between them. In DNA, the CDR3 is TGTGCCAGCAGCTTGGGACAGGAGTGGCGATTTTACGAGCAGTACTTC. Translation: CASSLGQEWRFYEQYF. Complete variable domain (other parts from reference TRBV5-5 and TRBJ2-7): DAGVTQSPTHLIKTRGQQVTLRCSPISGHKSVSWYQQVLGQGPQFIFQYYEKEERGRGNFPDRFSARQFPNYSSELNVNALLLGDSALYLCASSLGQEWRFYEQYFGPGTRLTVT.

The chain is built from TRBV30 and TRBJ1-5; D is ambiguous. The CDR3 is 14 amino acids. Looked up from germline, CDR1 is GTSNPN and CDR2 is SVGIG (reference sequence). Trimming stripped 4 bases from V and 11 bases from J, with 21 bases between. The CDR3: CAWMVAGSSGSQHF. CDR3 in DNA: TGTGCCTGGATGGTTGCGGGCAGCTCCGGGTCCCAGCATTTT.

This sequence joins TRBV29-1 and TRBJ1-1; weak D call: TRBD1 (6 bases). With 6 bases removed from V and 0 bases from J, the gap between germline ends came to 14 bases. CDR3 length: 14 residues. Germline CDR1 reads SQVTM; CDR2 reads ANQGSEA. CDR3 DNA sequence: TGCAGCGTGCAAATGGGGGCTTTGAACACTGAAGCTTTCTTT. This codes for CSVQMGALNTEAFF.

The V call is TRBV6-1, the J call TRBJ1-2; TRBD1 matches at 10 bases. In germline, CDR1 is MNHNS, CDR2 SASEGT. CDR3 length: 14 amino acids. V shed 7 bases, J shed 8 bases, and the junction held 10 bases outside the gene matches. CDR3 loop: CASNPGTGVRGYTF. The CDR3, as DNA: TGTGCCAGCAATCCCGGGACAGGGGTTCGGGGCTACACCTTC.